The 25 T cell receptor beta chains reported below all come from one sample, sequenced in a study of T-cell memory formation after mild COVID-19 (dated by TCRdb to about 2021). Receptors were amplified or captured by 5' RACE. The data were produced on an Illumina NovaSeq 6000. TCRdb redid the processing of the public reads, applying fastp at Q25 and MiXCR, and retained in-frame beta chains. Each CDR3 protein gets just one entry, which takes the most common genes and DNA from the rows behind it. This sample is represented by 150,000 to 200,000 distinct CDR3 sequences; 20% to 25% of them were singletons. The top ten clones comprise about 21% of the sample. Sequencing input: PBMCs or a T cell subset sorted from them (not recorded which). The receptor set was obtained from an adult woman who had mild COVID-19 (a few samples of this study predate the infection). The sample titles of this study are shuffled in the database, so cell type and time point are left out; the donor was told from shared clones.

The genes are TRBV6-1 and TRBJ2-5; D is possibly TRBD2 (5 bases). The CDR3 extends over 14 amino acids. Germline assignment: CDR1 MNHNS and CDR2 SASEGT. Trimming left V 0 bases short and J 5 bases short, with 10 bases between. In DNA, the CDR3 is TGTGCCAGCAGTGAAGCTAGCGTCGTTGAGACCCAGTACTTC. Its translation is CASSEASVVETQYF.

The chain couples TRBV12-3 or TRBV12-4 to TRBJ1-5; the D gene is possibly TRBD1 (5 bases). This CDR3 comprises 12 residues. The V gene lost 8 bases and the J gene lost 6 bases, with 11 bases spanning the gap. The CDR3 sequence: CASGQGSQPQHF. CDR3 coding DNA: TGTGCCAGCGGGCAGGGCTCTCAGCCCCAGCATTTT.

This clonotype was detected many times. The rearrangement joins TRBV29-1 to TRBJ2-1; D may be TRBD2 (6 bases). Per the germline V gene, CDR1 is SQVTM and CDR2 is ANQGSEA. V lost 8 bases to trimming and J lost 9 bases, with 14 bases between them. The CDR3 extends over 11 amino acids. This chain's CDR3 is CSFGGSGEQFF. CDR3 bases: TGCAGCTTTGGGGGGAGCGGTGAGCAGTTCTTC.

This chain uses TRBV27 with TRBJ2-7, with D tentatively TRBD1 (5 bases). The CDR3 consists of 13 residues. CDR1 MNHEY and CDR2 SMNVEV come from the germline V gene (reference sequence). V lost 6 bases, J lost 4 bases, and 13 bases lay in between. This chain's CDR3 is CASSPNQGYEQYF. In nucleotides, the CDR3 is TGTGCCAGCAGCCCTAACCAGGGTTACGAGCAGTACTTC.

In its sample, this clonotype was seen a few times. The V and J genes are TRBV4-1 and TRBJ2-2; D possibly corresponds to TRBD2 (5 bases). Germline V gene data show CDR1 as MGHRA and CDR2 as YSYEKL. V dropped 1 base and J dropped 6 bases, with 12 bases sitting between them. The CDR3 runs 15 residues. CDR3 coding DNA: TGCGCCAGCAGCCAAGCCGATAGCGCGGCCGGGGAGCTGTTTTTT. This gives the protein CASSQADSAAGELFF.

This clonotype turned up a few times. The chain recombines TRBV7-2 with TRBJ2-5, with TRBD1 matching 9 bases. The CDR3 is 16 amino acids. CDR1 and CDR2 (germline): SGHTA, FQGNSA. Trimming cost V 3 bases and J 5 bases; bases outside gene matches: 10. The CDR3 sequence: CASSFGTGHNAETQYF. The CDR3 nucleotides read TGTGCCAGCAGCTTCGGGACAGGGCATAATGCGGAGACCCAGTACTTC.

This clonotype showed up just a few times. The gene calls are TRBV4-3 and TRBJ2-3; D remains unclear. The V and J ends lost 0 bases and 1 base respectively, with 8 bases between them. Per the germline V gene, CDR1 is LGHNA and CDR2 is YSLEER. This CDR3 spans 15 amino acids. DNA of the CDR3: TGCGCCAGCAGCCAAGATCGTGGGGGCACAGATACGCAGTATTTT. It specifies CASSQDRGGTDTQYF.

This clonotype has a handful of counts. The J gene is TRBJ2-1, the V gene TRBV7-9; the match to TRBD1 covers 11 bases. The junction had 3 bases not matched to a gene; V was cut back by 3 bases and J by 5 bases. The CDR3 is made up of 15 amino acids. Germline V gene data show CDR1 as SEHNR and CDR2 as FQNEAQ (reference sequence). The CDR3, as DNA: TGTGCCAGCAGCTTCGGACAGGGGGCCCACAATGAGCAGTTCTTC. Its translation: CASSFGQGAHNEQFF.

For this clonotype: This may be a read error, as it is one base from a much larger clone. The rearrangement uses TRBV7-8 and TRBJ2-5, with TRBD2 as a possible D gene (6 bases). V was pared by 2 bases and J by 4 bases, with 14 bases between. CDR3 length: 15 amino acids. Per the germline V gene, CDR1 is SGHVS and CDR2 is FQNEAQ. CDR3 DNA: TGTGCCAGCAGCTTACCCCAGGTGGAGGGAGAGACCCAGTACTTC. Its translation is CASSLPQVEGETQYF.

The sample holds a few counts of this clonotype. This chain links TRBV15 with TRBJ2-7; D call uncertain. The CDR3 spans 12 residues. Germline CDR1 LNHNV, CDR2 YYDKDF (reference sequence). V was shortened by 5 bases and J by 7 bases, with 12 bases between the two germline ends. The CDR3 protein is CATSAASQEQYF. The CDR3 DNA reads TGTGCCACCAGCGCTGCTAGTCAAGAGCAGTACTTC. The variable domain in full, with the rest retrieved from reference TRBV15 and TRBJ2-7, is DAMVIQNPRYQVTQFGKPVTLSCSQTLNHNVMYWYQQKSSQAPKLLFHYYDKDFNNEADTPDNFQSRRPNTSFCFLDIRSPGLGDTAMYLCATSAASQEQYFGPGTRLTVT.

The chain is built from TRBV12-3 or TRBV12-4 and TRBJ2-1; D is perhaps TRBD1 or TRBD2 (5 bases each). V was clipped by 4 bases and J by 7 bases, with 11 bases between them. CDR3 length: 13 amino acids. This CDR3 is CASSWGGGNEQFF. Written as DNA, the CDR3 is TGTGCCAGCAGTTGGGGTGGGGGTAATGAGCAGTTCTTC.

The V gene is TRBV7-3, the J gene TRBJ2-3; weak D call: TRBD1 (6 bases). The germline V gene encodes CDR1 SGHTA and CDR2 FQGTGA. V gave up 4 bases and J gave up 1 base, with 12 bases separating them. CDR3 length: 15 residues. The CDR3 DNA reads as TGTGCCAGCAGCTGGGTAGGGGGAGGCACAGATACGCAGTATTTT. Protein product: CASSWVGGGTDTQYF.

The chain combines TRBV7-8 with TRBJ2-7; D may be TRBD2 (5 bases). Germline loops: CDR1 SGHVS, CDR2 FQNEAQ. The length of the CDR3 is 16 residues. Trimming removed 4 bases at V and 0 bases at J, with 16 bases between. CDR3 residues: CASSSKRTSFSYEQYF. As DNA, the CDR3 is TGTGCCAGCAGCTCAAAGAGGACTTCCTTCTCCTACGAGCAGTACTTC.

This clonotype was seen a handful of times. The chain couples TRBV7-9 to TRBJ2-7; TRBD1 might be the D (6 bases). Per the germline V gene, CDR1 is SEHNR and CDR2 is FQNEAQ (reference sequence). The CDR3 spans 15 residues. Trimming stripped 5 bases from V and 5 bases from J, with 19 bases between. This CDR3 is CASSQGQGLGHEQYF. In DNA form, the CDR3 reads TGTGCCAGCAGCCAGGGGCAGGGGTTAGGCCACGAGCAGTACTTC.

This clonotype was detected a few times. The CDR3 bases are TGTGCCACCAGTGTCGGAGTTGGCTACACCTTC. It specifies CATSVGVGYTF. V is TRBV24-1 and J is TRBJ1-2; D uncertain. The CDR3 is 11 residues long. CDR1 KGHDR and CDR2 SFDVKD come from the germline V gene. Trimming took 5 bases from V and 7 from J, leaving 7 bases between them.

This clonotype has just a few counts. The chain links TRBV4-3 to TRBJ2-1; either TRBD1 or TRBD2 may supply D (6 bases each). CDR1 LGHNA and CDR2 YSLEER come from the germline V gene. This CDR3 contains 17 residues. V was pared by 3 bases and J by 6 bases, with 21 bases between. CDR3 in DNA: TGCGCCAGCAGCCACTCCCCCCCAGGGGAGGCTGGCAATGAGCAGTTCTTC. Translated, it gives CASSHSPPGEAGNEQFF.

The CDR3 protein is CATSDTTVSHNEQFF. The CDR3 bases are TGTGCCACCAGTGATACGACAGTTTCCCACAATGAGCAGTTCTTC. V is TRBV24-1 and J is TRBJ2-1, with D perhaps TRBD1 (5 bases). The CDR3 contains 15 residues. Germline values: CDR1 KGHDR, CDR2 SFDVKD. The ends were cut back, 3 bases at V and 5 bases at J, with 13 bases in the middle.

This clonotype was seen more than once but under ten times. The rearrangement joins TRBV29-1 to TRBJ2-7, with TRBD1 matching over 7 bases. The CDR3 length is 11 residues. Trimming at V came to 6 bases and at J to 3 bases, leaving 2 bases not matched to a gene. Germline V gene lookup returns CDR1 SQVTM and CDR2 ANQGSEA. The CDR3 coding sequence is TGCAGCGTCGGGGACAGCTACGAGCAGTACTTC. Encoded protein: CSVGDSYEQYF.

The gene calls are TRBV5-1 and TRBJ2-7, with a weak D call TRBD1 (5 bases). This CDR3 has 14 residues. Trimming shortened V by 0 bases and J by 3 bases, and 10 bases separated the two germline ends. Germline-derived CDR1 and CDR2 are SGHRS and YFSETQ. The CDR3 spells CASSLGQGNYEQYF. CDR3 nucleotides: TGCGCCAGCAGCTTGGGCCAGGGAAACTACGAGCAGTACTTC. The full variable domain, in which reference TRBV5-1 and TRBJ2-7 provide the parts outside the CDR3, is KAGVTQTPRYLIKTRGQQVTLSCSPISGHRSVSWYQQTPGQGLQFLFEYFSETQRNKGNFPGRFSGRQFSNSRSEMNVSTLELGDSALYLCASSLGQGNYEQYFGPGTRLTVT.

This rearrangement joins TRBV7-2 to TRBJ2-7, with D possibly called TRBD1 or TRBD2 (5 bases each). The CDR3 extends over 14 amino acids. Trimming removed 5 bases at V and 5 bases at J, with 16 bases between. Germline CDR1 is SGHTA and CDR2 is FQGNSA. The CDR3 nucleotides read TGTGCCAGCAGCCCCGGGACCCTGGGGGACGAGCAGTACTTC. Protein: CASSPGTLGDEQYF.

This clonotype has a handful of counts. The chain joins TRBV10-3 to TRBJ2-7; 9 bases match TRBD1. J gave up 4 bases and V 0 bases, and 1 base lay outside the gene matches. The CDR3 has 14 amino acids. Germline CDR1 reads ENHRY; CDR2 reads SYGVKD. This CDR3 reads CAISESGTGYEQYF. CDR3 in DNA: TGTGCCATCAGTGAGTCGGGGACAGGGTACGAGCAGTACTTC.

The chain combines TRBV6-5 with TRBJ1-1; 10 positions agree with TRBD1. Germline-derived CDR1 and CDR2 are MNHEY and SVGAGI. The V segment lost 8 bases and the J segment 2 bases; nucleotides outside the gene matches: 2. This CDR3 region has 13 residues. The CDR3, as DNA: TGTGCCAGCGGGACAGGGGCCAACACTGAAGCTTTCTTT. Encoded protein: CASGTGANTEAFF.

The chain uses TRBV21-1 and TRBJ2-3; the table's D gene call, TRBD1, was not cross checked with the DNA. TRBV21-1 constitutes a pseudogene. CDR3 size: 16 residues. In nucleotides, the CDR3 is TGTGCCAGCAGCTCACGCGGGACAGGGTTTATAGATACGCAGTATTTT. Its translation is CASSSRGTGFIDTQYF.

The table lists this clonotype with a few counts. This chain links TRBV7-9 with TRBJ2-5, with D unclear. In germline, CDR1 is SEHNR, CDR2 FQNEAQ (reference sequence). The CDR3 loop spans 13 amino acids. V was trimmed by 3 bases and J by 5 bases, leaving 10 bases between them. The CDR3 loop reads CASSFKLGETQYF. For the CDR3, the DNA is TGTGCCAGCAGCTTTAAACTGGGGGAGACCCAGTACTTC.

This clonotype appeared a few times. The rearrangement uses TRBV6-5 and TRBJ1-1; TRBD1 matches at 7 bases. Germline V gene data show CDR1 as MNHEY and CDR2 as SVGAGI. There are 15 residues in the CDR3. The J segment lost 1 base and the V segment lost 5 bases, leaving 7 bases of the junction unmatched. This CDR3 is CASSHKGATNTEAFF. The CDR3, as DNA: TGTGCCAGCAGTCACAAGGGGGCTACGAACACTGAAGCTTTCTTT.